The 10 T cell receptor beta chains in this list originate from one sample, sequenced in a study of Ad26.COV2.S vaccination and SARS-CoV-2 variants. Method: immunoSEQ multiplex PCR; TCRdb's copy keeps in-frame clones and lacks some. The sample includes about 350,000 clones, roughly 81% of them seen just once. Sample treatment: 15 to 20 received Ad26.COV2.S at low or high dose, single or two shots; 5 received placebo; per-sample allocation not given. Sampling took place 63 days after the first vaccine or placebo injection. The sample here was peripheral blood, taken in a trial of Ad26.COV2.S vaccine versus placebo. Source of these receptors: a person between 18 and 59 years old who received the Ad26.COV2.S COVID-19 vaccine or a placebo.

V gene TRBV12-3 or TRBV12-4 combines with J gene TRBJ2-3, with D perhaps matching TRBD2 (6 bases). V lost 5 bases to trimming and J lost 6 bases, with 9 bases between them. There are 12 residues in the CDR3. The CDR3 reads CASSRELDTQYF. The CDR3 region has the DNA TGTGCCAGCAGTCGGGAGCTGGATACGCAGTATTTT.

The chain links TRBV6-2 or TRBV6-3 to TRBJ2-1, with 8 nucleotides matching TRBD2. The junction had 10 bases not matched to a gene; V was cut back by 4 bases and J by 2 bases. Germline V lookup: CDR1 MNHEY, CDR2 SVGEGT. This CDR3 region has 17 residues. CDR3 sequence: CASSSEAGGRAYNEQFF. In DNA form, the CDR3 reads TGTGCCAGCAGTTCCGAGGCGGGAGGCAGGGCCTACAATGAGCAGTTCTTC.

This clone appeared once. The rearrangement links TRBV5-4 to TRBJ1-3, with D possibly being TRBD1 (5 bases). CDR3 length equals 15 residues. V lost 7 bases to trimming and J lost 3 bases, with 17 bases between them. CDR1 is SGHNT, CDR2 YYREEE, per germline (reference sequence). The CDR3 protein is CASRPGGEGGNTIYF. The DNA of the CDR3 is TGTGCCAGCCGCCCGGGGGGGGAAGGTGGAAACACCATATATTTT.

DNA of the CDR3: TGCGCCAGCAGCCAAGATCCCCGGGGAGGAGTCACAGATACGCAGTATTTT. Translation gives CASSQDPRGGVTDTQYF. This rearrangement joins TRBV4-3 to TRBJ2-3; D possibly corresponds to TRBD2 (6 bases). The V end was cut by 0 bases, the J end by 2 bases, with 15 bases between. This CDR3 comprises 17 residues. The V gene's germline CDR1 is LGHNA and CDR2 YSLEER.

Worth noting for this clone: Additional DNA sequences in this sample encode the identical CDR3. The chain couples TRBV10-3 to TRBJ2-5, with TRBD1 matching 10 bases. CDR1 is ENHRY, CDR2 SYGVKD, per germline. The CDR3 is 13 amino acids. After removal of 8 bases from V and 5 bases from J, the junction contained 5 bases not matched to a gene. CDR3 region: CAISDRGQETQYF. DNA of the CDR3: TGTGCCATCTCCGACAGGGGGCAGGAGACCCAGTACTTC.

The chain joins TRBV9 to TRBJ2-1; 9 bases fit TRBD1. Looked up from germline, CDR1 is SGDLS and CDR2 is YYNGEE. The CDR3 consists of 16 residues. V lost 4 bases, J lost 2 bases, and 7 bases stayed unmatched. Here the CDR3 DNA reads TGTGCCAGCAGCCCCGGGACAGGGAACACCTACAATGAGCAGTTCTTC. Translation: CASSPGTGNTYNEQFF.

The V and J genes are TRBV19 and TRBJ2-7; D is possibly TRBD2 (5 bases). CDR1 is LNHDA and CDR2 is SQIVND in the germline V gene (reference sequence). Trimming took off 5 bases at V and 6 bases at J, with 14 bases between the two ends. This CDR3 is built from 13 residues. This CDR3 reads CASSGLLSLEQYF. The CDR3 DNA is TGTGCCAGTAGTGGACTCCTCTCCCTCGAGCAGTACTTC.

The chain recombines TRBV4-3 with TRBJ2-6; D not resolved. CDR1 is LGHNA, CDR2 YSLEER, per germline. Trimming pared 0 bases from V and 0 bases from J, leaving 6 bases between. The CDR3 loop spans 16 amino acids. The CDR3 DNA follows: TGCGCCAGCAGCCAAGATCTCCGCTCTGGGGCCAACGTCCTGACTTTC. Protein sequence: CASSQDLRSGANVLTF.

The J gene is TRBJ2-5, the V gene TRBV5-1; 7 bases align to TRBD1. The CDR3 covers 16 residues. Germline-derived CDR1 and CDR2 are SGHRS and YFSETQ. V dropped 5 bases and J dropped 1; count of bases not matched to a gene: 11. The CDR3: CASRGRTGRVQETQYF. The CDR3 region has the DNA TGCGCCAGCAGAGGAAGGACAGGTCGGGTCCAAGAGACCCAGTACTTC.

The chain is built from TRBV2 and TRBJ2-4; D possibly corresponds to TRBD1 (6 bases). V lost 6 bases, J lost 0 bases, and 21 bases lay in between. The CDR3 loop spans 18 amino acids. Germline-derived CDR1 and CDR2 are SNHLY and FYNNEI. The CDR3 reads CASSTTPGQTLAKNIQYF. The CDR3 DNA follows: TGTGCCAGCAGCACAACCCCTGGACAGACCCTAGCCAAAAACATTCAGTACTTC.